This entry concerns a single T cell receptor (beta chain). The germline gene is not matched at one end of the junction; a read error may be the cause. Primers included in the PCR were 60 Vbeta and 13 Jbeta primers. The repertoire was sequenced with immunoSEQ multiplex PCR; TCRdb's copy has only in-frame clones and lacks some. The data contain 150,000 to 200,000 clones, 70% to 80% of them singletons. This record comes from a study of cytomegalovirus exposure and HLA in healthy donors. Study overall: The Caucasian-associated ancestry cluster held more than 80% of 300 to 450 genotyped donors.

Germline CDR1 SEHNR, CDR2 FQNEAQ (reference sequence). The CDR3 has 12 residues. This clonotype was sampled from a woman aged 45-65 years in good health and CMV-seronegative. Sequenced sample: PBMCs. The rearrangement links TRBV7-9 to TRBJ1-2; D is unclear. CDR3 sequence reads: CSSSRPGYGYTF. CDR3 nucleotide sequence: TGTTCCAGCAGCCGCCCGGGGTATGGCTACACCTTC.